Listed here is a single T cell receptor (beta chain). Its target is not known. The sample comes from a study of CXCR3-negative and CXCR3-positive naive CD8 T cells. Study findings and constraints: Naive CXCR3-negative cells resembled naive CXCR3-positive cells in TRBV-TRBJ usage; memory cells differed.

Via 5' RACE with UMI labels, TRB cDNA libraries were prepared. From its re-call of the 5' RACE reads, TCRdb lists each CDR3 protein once, without DNA. This sample's table has over 20,000 distinct CDR3 sequences. The sample consisted of memory CD8+ T cells from blood. The sequence came from a human donor in good health. Some clones in this sample may be carry-over from other donors' samples.

The CDR3 is CSARDGGGAIDTQYF. The V gene is TRBV20-1, the J gene TRBJ2-3; TCRdb's assignment of TRBD1 cannot be checked, as there is no DNA. The germline gives CDR1 DFQATT, CDR2 SNEGSKA (reference sequence). This CDR3 spans 15 amino acids.